This T cell receptor beta chain derives from a study of cytomegalovirus exposure and HLA in healthy donors. Points from the study as a whole: In a later analysis, DRB1 alleles had the most associated TCRs; HLA-C alleles the fewest. For TCR beta chains, V- and J-gene trimming was later linked to a missense DCLRE1C variant.

With regard to this clone: The antigen remains unidentified.

Germline V gene data show CDR1 as SGHTA and CDR2 as FQGTGA. The CDR3 runs 15 residues. V lost 5 bases to trimming and J lost 2 bases; unmatched junction nucleotides: 5. PCR primers comprised 60 Vbeta and 13 Jbeta primers. Assay: immunoSEQ multiplex PCR; the TCRdb copy retains only in-frame clones and omits some. The data contain 150,000 to 200,000 clones, 77% of them seen just once; the ten biggest clones take up 1.2% to 1.5%. The sample consisted of PBMCs. This sequence joins TRBV7-3 and TRBJ2-3, with 9 bases fitting TRBD2. This TCR was sampled from a woman between 25 and 40 years old in good health and CMV-seropositive. CDR3 sequence reads: CASSPRTSATDTQYF. CDR3 nucleotides: TGTGCCAGCAGCCCCCGGACTAGCGCCACAGATACGCAGTATTTT. The complete variable domain, with remaining parts taken from reference TRBV7-3 and TRBJ2-3, reads GAGVSQTPSNKVTEKGKYVELRCDPISGHTALYWYRQSLGQGPEFLIYFQGTGAADDSGLPNDRFFAVRPEGSVSTLKIQRTERGDSAVYLCASSPRTSATDTQYFGPGTRLTVL.